This record covers a single TCR beta chain. These data are taken from a study of cytomegalovirus exposure and HLA in healthy donors. Germline CDR1 is MNHEY and CDR2 is SVGAGI. J lost 12 bases, V lost 7 bases, and 6 bases had no gene match. There are 11 residues in the CDR3. The primer mix had 60 Vbeta and 13 Jbeta primers. Here immunoSEQ multiplex PCR was the method, and the copy in TCRdb shows in-frame clones only, minus some. Of about 160,000 clones in the sample, 78% were seen once. The chain has TRBV6-5 and TRBJ2-1, with 7 positions matching TRBD1. The sample taken for sequencing was PBMCs. The receptor was derived from a woman aged 35 to 49 in good health and CMV-seropositive. Here the CDR3 DNA reads TGTGCCAGCACTACAGGGGTTGTGCAGTTCTTC. It codes for CASTTGVVQFF.